These 32 T cell receptor beta chains came from one sample sequenced in a study of OX40 agonist ivuxolimab in advanced cancers. Libraries were prepared by immunoSEQ multiplex PCR; TCRdb keeps only in-frame clonotypes and omits some of them. The sample lists about 100,000 clones, 75% to 95% occurring once. Sample: CD4+ or CD8+ T cells sorted from blood, taken in a trial of the OX40 agonist ivuxolimab. These receptors were taken from an adult with an advanced solid tumor such as melanoma, head and neck, liver or kidney cancer.

The chain combines TRBV19 with TRBJ1-1; D may be TRBD1 (6 bases). The germline V gene has CDR1 LNHDA and CDR2 SQIVND (reference sequence). CDR3 length: 15 amino acids. V was cut by 9 bases and J by 0 bases, with 17 bases left in between. For the CDR3, the DNA is TGTGCCAGCAGTCCATCGGACAGACTGAACACTGAAGCTTTCTTT. Amino acids: CASSPSDRLNTEAFF.

This clone was seen a handful of times. The chain joins TRBV7-2 to TRBJ2-5; 7 bases are a match to TRBD2. The trim removed 6 bases at V and 3 bases at J, leaving 7 bases unmatched. The germline V gene has CDR1 SGHTA and CDR2 FQGNSA. The CDR3 sequence is 14 residues long. The CDR3 DNA is TGTGCCAGCAGAAAGGGACTAACCAAAGAGACCCAGTACTTC. Protein product: CASRKGLTKETQYF.

The CDR3 nucleotides read TGTGCCAGCAGTTTACTCCACTCTGGAAACACCATATATTTT. Amino acids: CASSLLHSGNTIYF. The chain recombines TRBV28 with TRBJ1-3; D gene ambiguous. This CDR3 contains 14 residues. The V and J ends lost 2 bases and 0 bases respectively, with 5 bases between them. Germline loops: CDR1 MDHEN, CDR2 SYDVKM. The full variable domain, completed using reference TRBV28 and TRBJ1-3, is DVKVTQSSRYLVKRTGEKVFLECVQDMDHENMFWYRQDPGLGLRLIYFSYDVKMKEKGDIPEGYSVSREKKERFSLILESASTNQTSMYLCASSLLHSGNTIYFGEGSWLTVV.

The rearrangement joins TRBV28 to TRBJ1-1; D might be TRBD1 (5 bases). CDR1 and CDR2 from the germline V gene are MDHEN and SYDVKM. CDR3 length equals 13 residues. Trimming removed 3 bases from V and 4 bases from J, with 9 bases in between. The CDR3 spells CASSFGDVTEAFF. The CDR3, as DNA: TGTGCCAGCAGTTTCGGGGACGTCACTGAAGCTTTCTTT.

The CDR3 is CATSMNTEAFF. The CDR3 DNA reads as TGTGCCACCAGCATGAACACTGAAGCTTTCTTT. The chain couples TRBV15 to TRBJ1-1; no reliable D call. This CDR3 is 11 amino acids long. With 4 bases removed from V and 0 bases from J, the gap between germline ends came to 0 bases. CDR1 and CDR2 from the germline V gene are LNHNV and YYDKDF (reference sequence).

This chain connects TRBV6-1 to TRBJ1-3; D call uncertain. With 6 bases removed from V and 0 bases from J, the gap between germline ends came to 9 bases. The germline V gene encodes CDR1 MNHNS and CDR2 SASEGT. The CDR3 has 14 amino acids. CDR3 bases: TGTGCCAGCAGGCCTGCAGGCTCTGGAAACACCATATATTTT. It is translated as CASRPAGSGNTIYF.

This rearrangement joins TRBV18 to TRBJ1-4; D gene uncertain. Germline V gene data show CDR1 as KGHSH and CDR2 as LQKENI. V was clipped by 3 bases and J by 5 bases, with 7 bases between them. The CDR3 contains 13 residues. This CDR3 reads CASSPGINEKLFF. DNA of the CDR3: TGTGCCAGCTCACCTGGGATCAATGAAAAACTGTTTTTT. Full variable domain (outside the CDR3, taken from reference TRBV18 and TRBJ1-4): NAGVMQNPRHLVRRRGQEARLRCSPMKGHSHVYWYRQLPEEGLKFMVYLQKENIIDESGMPKERFSAEFPKEGPSILRIQQVVRGDSAAYFCASSPGINEKLFFGSGTQLSVL.

The J gene is TRBJ2-7, the V gene TRBV5-4; D is unclear. From germline, CDR1 is SGHNT and CDR2 YYREEE (reference sequence). V lost 0 bases and J 3 bases, leaving 7 bases between the germline ends. This CDR3 has 13 amino acids. CDR3: CASSLDLSYEQYF. The CDR3, as DNA: TGTGCCAGCAGCTTGGATCTGAGCTACGAGCAGTACTTC.

This chain uses TRBV11-2 with TRBJ2-5; D gene ambiguous. The CDR3 length is 13 residues. With 0 bases removed from V and 4 bases from J, the gap between germline ends came to 6 bases. Germline-derived CDR1 and CDR2 are SGHAT and FQNNGV. CDR3 nucleotides: TGTGCCAGCAGCTTAGAAGGCGGAGAGACCCAGTACTTC. Residues: CASSLEGGETQYF.

This clone was observed a few times. V and J are TRBV28 and TRBJ1-5; D is undetermined. This CDR3 is 13 amino acids long. Germline V gives CDR1 MDHEN, CDR2 SYDVKM. V gave up 7 bases and J gave up 6 bases, with 13 bases separating them. The chain's CDR3 is CASTAQGIQPQHF. The CDR3 DNA is TGTGCCAGCACCGCTCAAGGGATTCAGCCCCAGCATTTT.

The chain employs TRBV19 and TRBJ2-1; 13 positions match TRBD2. This CDR3 has 16 residues. Per germline, CDR1 LNHDA and CDR2 SQIVND (reference sequence). Trimming took 3 bases from V and 4 from J; bases not matched to a gene: 3. The CDR3 loop reads CASSIRLAGGYNEQFF. The CDR3 DNA reads as TGTGCCAGTAGTATTAGACTAGCGGGAGGTTACAATGAGCAGTTCTTC.

The CDR3 spells CASSLDGRSYEQYF. The CDR3 region has the DNA TGCGCCAGCAGCTTGGACGGACGCTCCTACGAGCAGTACTTC. The V call is TRBV5-1, the J call TRBJ2-7; D call uncertain. Trimming left V 0 bases short and J 0 bases short, with 7 bases between. This CDR3 has 14 residues. CDR1 is SGHRS and CDR2 is YFSETQ in the germline V gene.

This sequence joins TRBV5-4 and TRBJ1-5; TRBD1 matches 8 bases. CDR1 SGHNT and CDR2 YYREEE come from the germline V gene (reference sequence). V lost 0 bases, J lost 5 bases, and 7 bases stayed unmatched. CDR3 size: 16 residues. CDR3 loop: CASSLEPGQDHQPQHF. DNA of the CDR3: TGTGCCAGCAGCTTGGAACCGGGACAGGACCATCAGCCCCAGCATTTT. Full variable domain (remainder filled in from reference TRBV5-4 and TRBJ1-5): ETGVTQSPTHLIKTRGQQVTLRCSSQSGHNTVSWYQQALGQGPQFIFQYYREEENGRGNFPPRFSGLQFPNYSSELNVNALELDDSALYLCASSLEPGQDHQPQHFGDGTRLSIL.

V usage is TRBV11-2 and J usage is TRBJ2-5, with D possibly matching TRBD2 (6 bases). The germline CDR1 and CDR2 sequences are SGHAT and FQNNGV. The CDR3 spans 16 residues. Trimming removed 5 bases at V and 2 bases at J, with 18 bases between. As DNA, the CDR3 is TGTGCCAGCAGCCCTAGTTCGAAGGGAGGACAAGAGACCCAGTACTTC. Translated: CASSPSSKGGQETQYF.

This clone was recorded only once. V and J are TRBV7-9 and TRBJ1-3; 10 nucleotides line up with TRBD1. Trimming cost V 2 bases and J 0 bases; bases outside gene matches: 10. The CDR3 is made up of 19 amino acids. CDR1 is SEHNR and CDR2 is FQNEAQ in the germline V gene (reference sequence). The CDR3 spells CASSLLGGQGGFSGNTIYF. CDR3 DNA: TGTGCCAGCAGCTTACTGGGCGGACAGGGGGGTTTCTCTGGAAACACCATATATTTT.

The chain employs TRBV1 and TRBJ2-7. TRBV1 is described as a pseudogene. The CDR3 totals 16 residues. The CDR3 DNA sequence: TGCACCAGCAGCCCCAGGGGGAGGGCAAGCTCCTACGAGCAGTACTTC. As protein: CTSSPRGRASSYEQYF.

The chain is built from TRBV6-6 and TRBJ1-1; D ambiguous. Germline V gene lookup returns CDR1 MNHNY and CDR2 SVGAGI (reference sequence). Trimming removed 1 base at V and 1 base at J, with 7 bases between. The CDR3 is 14 amino acids. CDR3 sequence reads: CASSYFLANTEAFF. In DNA form, the CDR3 reads TGTGCCAGCAGTTACTTTCTGGCGAACACTGAAGCTTTCTTT.

V gene TRBV15 combines with J gene TRBJ1-4; the D gene is possibly TRBD1 (5 bases). V was shortened by 0 bases and J by 0 bases, with 5 bases between the two germline ends. CDR1 and CDR2 from the germline V gene are LNHNV and YYDKDF (reference sequence). The CDR3 consists of 15 residues. Written as DNA, the CDR3 is TGTGCCACCAGCAGAGAGGGGGCAACTAATGAAAAACTGTTTTTT. Residues: CATSREGATNEKLFF.

This clone has a single count. The rearrangement joins TRBV7-9 to TRBJ1-4; the D gene is possibly TRBD1 (5 bases). Germline values: CDR1 SEHNR, CDR2 FQNEAQ (reference sequence). V was trimmed by 4 bases and J by 13 bases, leaving 13 bases between them. CDR3 length: 12 residues. CDR3 DNA: TGTGCCAGCAGCTCGGGGGGAGGACTACTGTTTTTT. Its translation: CASSSGGGLLFF.

The chain employs TRBV5-6 and TRBJ2-7; unclear D gene. The germline V gene encodes CDR1 SGHDT and CDR2 YYEEEE. Between the trimmed V and J ends, which lost 0 bases and 4 bases, there was a span of 5 bases. The CDR3 totals 12 residues. Written as DNA, the CDR3 is TGTGCCAGCAGCTTGGACGGGTACGAGCAGTACTTC. Translating it yields CASSLDGYEQYF.

This rearrangement joins TRBV18 to TRBJ2-2; D gene ambiguous. Germline V gene sequence: CDR1 KGHSH, CDR2 LQKENI. Trimming took 2 bases from V and 1 from J, leaving 17 bases between them. The CDR3 totals 18 residues. DNA of the CDR3: TGTGCCAGCTCACCAAACTTCTGGCGGAGCATGAACACCGGGGAGCTGTTTTTT. Protein: CASSPNFWRSMNTGELFF.

This clone occurred once. This CDR3 is also generated by other DNA sequences in the sample. The chain employs TRBV2 and TRBJ1-4; D unclear. Trimming cost V 4 bases and J 7 bases, with 10 bases left between them. The CDR3 sequence is 13 residues long. CDR1 is SNHLY and CDR2 is FYNNEI in the germline V gene. CDR3 region: CASSVRGGEKLFF. The CDR3 DNA sequence: TGTGCCAGCAGTGTACGGGGAGGTGAAAAACTGTTTTTT.

CDR3 DNA: TGTGCCAGCAGCCCCCCCGGGACTAGAAGCACAGATACGCAGTATTTT. Translating gives CASSPPGTRSTDTQYF. This chain connects TRBV7-2 to TRBJ2-3; 8 nucleotides match TRBD2. This CDR3 comprises 16 residues. Germline V gives CDR1 SGHTA, CDR2 FQGNSA. Losses at the gene ends were 5 bases for V and 0 bases for J; bases not matched to a gene: 7.

The V call is TRBV28, the J call TRBJ1-3; D is uncertain. This CDR3 comprises 14 residues. Germline V gives CDR1 MDHEN, CDR2 SYDVKM. Trimming took off 2 bases at V and 0 bases at J, with 5 bases between the two ends. The DNA for the CDR3 is TGTGCCAGCAGTTTAACTCACTCTGGAAACACCATATATTTT. This sequence encodes CASSLTHSGNTIYF.

This clone has a single count. The chain combines TRBV19 with TRBJ2-1; possibly TRBD1 for D (5 bases). The germline V and J ends were trimmed by 5 bases and 2 bases, with 19 bases remaining between them. Looked up from germline, CDR1 is LNHDA and CDR2 is SQIVND (reference sequence). This CDR3 has 17 residues. The DNA for the CDR3 is TGTGCCAGTAGTCCCCCCCGGACACACCTTACCTACAATGAGCAGTTCTTC. Translation: CASSPPRTHLTYNEQFF.

The genes are TRBV5-1 and TRBJ2-5; tentative D call: TRBD1 (5 bases). This CDR3 region has 13 residues. V was shortened by 5 bases and J by 5 bases, with 13 bases between the two germline ends. CDR1 is SGHRS, CDR2 YFSETQ, per germline. The CDR3: CASRMGLRETQYF. The CDR3 nucleotides are TGCGCCAGCAGAATGGGGCTGAGGGAGACCCAGTACTTC.

V and J are TRBV18 and TRBJ2-1; D remains unclear. The CDR3 covers 13 residues. Germline V CDR1 and CDR2: KGHSH, LQKENI. V dropped 2 bases and J dropped 5 bases, with 7 bases sitting between them. This chain's CDR3 is CASSPLENNEQFF. CDR3 sequence (DNA): TGTGCCAGCTCACCATTAGAAAACAATGAGCAGTTCTTC. Based on the CDR3 plus reference TRBV18 and TRBJ2-1, the full variable domain is NAGVMQNPRHLVRRRGQEARLRCSPMKGHSHVYWYRQLPEEGLKFMVYLQKENIIDESGMPKERFSAEFPKEGPSILRIQQVVRGDSAAYFCASSPLENNEQFFGPGTRLTVL.

The rearrangement uses TRBV7-9 and TRBJ2-5, with 14 nucleotides matching TRBD2. Losses at the gene ends were 4 bases for V and 4 bases for J; bases not matched to a gene: 8. This CDR3 has 17 residues. Germline loops: CDR1 SEHNR, CDR2 FQNEAQ (reference sequence). CDR3 residues: CASSSRTSGRWRETQYF. CDR3 coding DNA: TGTGCCAGCAGCTCCCGGACTAGCGGGAGGTGGCGAGAGACCCAGTACTTC.

The CDR3 loop reads CASSPDRPNQPQHF. CDR3 bases: TGCGCCAGCAGTCCGGACAGACCTAATCAGCCCCAGCATTTT. The chain recombines TRBV5-1 with TRBJ1-5; weak D call: TRBD1 (6 bases). V gave up 5 bases and J gave up 4 bases, with 13 bases separating them. This CDR3 has 14 amino acids. Per germline, CDR1 SGHRS and CDR2 YFSETQ.

V and J are TRBV6-1 and TRBJ1-2, with D unresolved. The CDR3 consists of 14 residues. The germline V and J ends were trimmed by 1 base and 4 bases, with 10 bases remaining between them. Germline CDR1 reads MNHNS; CDR2 reads SASEGT. CDR3 region: CASSEVLGTYGYTF. CDR3 DNA: TGTGCCAGCAGTGAAGTGTTGGGAACCTATGGCTACACCTTC.

This chain connects TRBV29-1 to TRBJ2-5; unclear D gene. Trimming shortened V by 0 bases and J by 2 bases, and 10 bases separated the two germline ends. The CDR3 consists of 14 residues. Germline V gives CDR1 SQVTM, CDR2 ANQGSEA. Written as DNA, the CDR3 is TGCAGCGTTGAAGATCCCAGACATCAAGAGACCCAGTACTTC. Residues: CSVEDPRHQETQYF. Full variable domain (rest looked up from reference TRBV29-1 and TRBJ2-5): SAVISQKPSRDICQRGTSLTIQCQVDSQVTMMFWYRQQPGQSLTLIATANQGSEATYESGFVIDKFPISRPNLTFSTLTVSNMSPEDSSIYLCSVEDPRHQETQYFGPGTRLLVL.

V and J are TRBV5-4 and TRBJ1-2; D might be TRBD1 (5 bases). This CDR3 contains 13 residues. Germline V gene lookup returns CDR1 SGHNT and CDR2 YYREEE (reference sequence). The germline V and J ends were trimmed by 4 bases and 5 bases, with 12 bases remaining between them. Here the CDR3 DNA reads TGTGCCAGCAGCCCCGGGACGGCTTATGGCTACACCTTC. Residues: CASSPGTAYGYTF.